The T cell receptor (beta chain) under discussion was sequenced for a study of early T cells in non-severe SARS-CoV-2 infection. In the study overall: Sequencing of unsorted whole blood was done on bulk RNA, leaving chains unpaired.

MiXCR, run by TCRdb on the 5' RACE reads, gives a single entry per CDR3 protein. The sample has over 85,000 distinct CDR3 sequences, roughly 13% seen once; the top ten hold less than 4.5%. Germline V gene lookup returns CDR1 SGHTA and CDR2 FQGNSA. The germline V and J ends were trimmed by 2 bases and 4 bases, with 11 bases remaining between them. This CDR3 spans 14 amino acids. The receptor comes from an adult who was a healthcare worker with PCR-confirmed SARS-CoV-2 infection or an uninfected control (not recorded which). The chain combines TRBV7-2 with TRBJ1-2; perhaps TRBD1 as D (6 bases). The material sequenced was whole blood, taken at baseline. In nucleotides, the CDR3 is TGTGCCAGCAGCTTACCAGGGGACTTCTATGGCTACACCTTC. Translated: CASSLPGDFYGYTF.